The subject of this entry is one TCR beta chain. The data were taken from a study of blood T cell repertoires in COVID-19. The CDR3 runs 17 residues. Germline V gene data show CDR1 as KGHSH and CDR2 as LQKENI. Trimming removed 2 bases from V and 3 bases from J; junction bases left unmatched: 11. Participant-given clinical history determined each cohort assignment. How the authors handled the data: For nucleated cells, counts were estimated from reference gene primer amplification. TCRdb's copy holds only in-frame clones and misses some; the assay was immunoSEQ multiplex PCR. V and J calls and clone size are given by that table; D and trimming were obtained from the DNA. The sample has a few hundred thousand clones; 80% to 90% are singletons.

This receptor was taken from a man aged 25 to 40 with acute COVID-19. J is TRBJ2-3 and V is TRBV18; 7 nucleotides agree with TRBD1. Sequencing was done on a sample of PBMCs or T cells enriched from blood (not recorded which). CDR3 sequence reads: CASSPYGPGGRTDTQYF. CDR3 nucleotide sequence: TGTGCCAGCTCACCATATGGGCCAGGGGGTCGTACAGATACGCAGTATTTT.